This passage covers 21 T cell receptor beta chains from one sample sequenced in a study of T cells in Graves' hyperthyroidism and ophthalmopathy. RNA transcripts yielded amplified TCR beta CDR3 regions. First-round RT-PCR targeting the TCR CDR3 was performed with the HTBI primer set. One entry per CDR3 protein, called by TCRdb with MiXCR from the multiplex PCR reads. The sample holds about 380,000 distinct CDR3 sequences; more than 12% are singletons and the top ten take about 20%. The sequencing input was blood. Receptors were obtained from a woman aged 25 to 39 with Graves' ophthalmopathy.

As concerns this clonotype: The CDR3 does not close with the conserved phenylalanine or tryptophan, likely indicating a read error. This chain uses TRBV20-1 with TRBJ1-6, with D maybe TRBD1 (6 bases). Germline V gene sequence: CDR1 DFQATT, CDR2 SNEGSKA (reference sequence). Between the trimmed V and J ends, which lost 5 bases and 7 bases, there was a span of 15 bases. The CDR3 covers 14 residues. This CDR3 is CSAPAQGINSPLHS. The CDR3 DNA sequence: TGCAGTGCTCCCGCCCAGGGGATAAATTCACCCCTCCACTCT.

This clonotype was recorded at least ten times. CDR3: CASTSPPGQGTQPQHF. CDR3 nucleotide sequence: TGTGCCAGTACCTCACCCCCGGGACAGGGGACTCAGCCCCAGCATTTT. The chain links TRBV19 to TRBJ1-5; 10 bases map to TRBD1. Per the germline V gene, CDR1 is LNHDA and CDR2 is SQIVND (reference sequence). CDR3 length equals 16 residues. Unmatched junction bases numbered 12, after V lost 7 bases and J lost 6 bases.

This clonotype came up a few times. V gene TRBV4-1 combines with J gene TRBJ1-6; 7 bases agree with TRBD1. Germline CDR1 reads MGHRA; CDR2 reads YSYEKL. This CDR3 is built from 15 residues. With 0 bases clipped from V and 9 bases from J, the junction kept 5 bases outside the gene matches. As DNA, the CDR3 is TGCGCCAGCAGCCAAGATTTACAGGGGAGTTCACCCCTCCACTTT. Encoded protein: CASSQDLQGSSPLHF.

J is TRBJ1-1 and V is TRBV6-1; possibly TRBD1 for D (5 bases). This CDR3 spans 16 amino acids. The V gene lost 5 bases and the J gene lost 0 bases, with 16 bases spanning the gap. Germline V lookup: CDR1 MNHNS, CDR2 SASEGT. In nucleotides, the CDR3 is TGTGCCAGCAGTTCCCTCAGCCAACAGGTGAACACTGAAGCTTTCTTT. It specifies CASSSLSQQVNTEAFF.

This clonotype occurred a few times. Here the CDR3 DNA reads TGTGCCAGCAGTGATGACGGGACAGGGGCTCGTGAGCAGTACTTC. Translated: CASSDDGTGAREQYF. The genes are TRBV25-1 and TRBJ2-7, with 10 bases aligning to TRBD1. Germline CDR1 MGHDK, CDR2 SYGVNS. CDR3 size: 15 residues. Germline trimming cut 3 bases from V and 7 bases from J; bases unmatched to any gene: 9.

Remarks on this clonotype: This sequence may be a read error, since a much larger clone differs from it by one base. The chain is built from TRBV5-1 and TRBJ2-7, with no clear D. The CDR3 is 14 amino acids. Germline CDR1 is SGHRS and CDR2 is YFSETQ. CDR3 residues: CASSQVTSSYEQHF. The CDR3 coding sequence is TGCGCCAGCAGCCAAGTCACGAGCTCCTACGAGCAGCACTTC. The whole variable domain, remainder taken from reference TRBV5-1 and TRBJ2-7, is KAGVTQTPRYLIKTRGQQVTLSCSPISGHRSVSWYQQTPGQGLQFLFEYFSETQRNKGNFPGRFSGRQFSNSRSEMNVSTLELGDSALYLCASSQVTSSYEQHFGPGTRLTVT.

This clonotype was observed many times. V usage is TRBV7-8 and J usage is TRBJ2-5; a weak D match, TRBD1 (5 bases). Germline CDR1 SGHVS, CDR2 FQNEAQ. V was pared by 5 bases and J by 3 bases, with 25 bases between. This CDR3 is built from 18 residues. CDR3 sequence reads: CASSLPSSLQTVEETQYF. The CDR3 DNA is TGTGCCAGCAGCCTCCCATCCAGCTTGCAGACAGTAGAAGAGACCCAGTACTTC. The whole variable domain, remainder taken from reference TRBV7-8 and TRBJ2-5, is GAGVSQSPRYKVAKRGQDVALRCDPISGHVSLFWYQQALGQGPEFLTYFQNEAQLDKSGLPSDRFFAERPEGSVSTLKIQRTQQEDSAVYLCASSLPSSLQTVEETQYFGPGTRLLVL.

The chain links TRBV14 to TRBJ1-1; D is possibly TRBD1 (5 bases). The germline gives CDR1 SGHDN, CDR2 FVKESK. This CDR3 is 16 amino acids long. Trimming pared 0 bases from V and 1 base from J, leaving 12 bases between. CDR3 protein: CASSQDGGGGNTEAFF. DNA for the CDR3: TGTGCCAGCAGCCAAGACGGGGGGGGGGGGAACACTGAAGCTTTCTTT.

Many counts were recorded for this clonotype. The gene calls are TRBV7-9 and TRBJ2-3, with D possibly matching TRBD1 (5 bases). The CDR3 extends over 13 amino acids. Germline CDR1 and CDR2: SEHNR and FQNEAQ (reference sequence). V lost 6 bases and J lost 0, with 7 bases in between. In DNA, the CDR3 is TGTGCCAGCAGACAGGACAGCACAGATACGCAGTATTTT. Protein product: CASRQDSTDTQYF.

The chain combines TRBV28 with TRBJ1-4, with D possibly TRBD1 on 6 matching bases. Trimming removed 6 bases from V and 8 bases from J, with 22 bases in between. CDR3 length: 16 amino acids. The germline CDR1 and CDR2 sequences are MDHEN and SYDVKM. The CDR3 spells CASSRERGAFVEKLFF. As DNA, the CDR3 is TGTGCCAGCAGCCGCGAGCGGGGGGCGTTTGTGGAAAAACTGTTTTTT.

The chain is built from TRBV27 and TRBJ2-7, with D perhaps matching TRBD1 (8 bases). There are 14 residues in the CDR3. Trimming cost V 6 bases and J 2 bases, with 14 bases left between them. CDR1 is MNHEY, CDR2 SMNVEV, per germline (reference sequence). Here the CDR3 reads CASRGGTGAYEQYF. CDR3 coding DNA: TGTGCCAGCAGGGGGGGGACAGGAGCCTACGAGCAGTACTTC.

This clonotype was counted at least ten times. The J gene is TRBJ1-1, the V gene TRBV27, with a weak D call TRBD1 (5 bases). The CDR3 runs 13 residues. Trimming removed 3 bases from V and 2 bases from J, with 7 bases in between. CDR1 and CDR2 from the germline V gene are MNHEY and SMNVEV (reference sequence). The CDR3 DNA is TGTGCCAGCAGTTTTGGGGACAACACTGAAGCTTTCTTT. Translating it yields CASSFGDNTEAFF.

The table lists this clonotype with many counts. The chain joins TRBV7-9 to TRBJ2-3; TRBD2 matches 10 bases. This CDR3 has 16 residues. Germline trimming cut 0 bases from V and 3 bases from J; bases unmatched to any gene: 3. Germline CDR1 SEHNR, CDR2 FQNEAQ (reference sequence). The CDR3 sequence is CASSLASGGLTDTQYF. CDR3 sequence (DNA): TGTGCCAGCAGCTTAGCTAGCGGGGGGCTTACAGATACGCAGTATTTT. Drawing the rest from reference TRBV7-9 and TRBJ2-3, the complete variable domain is DTGVSQNPRHKITKRGQNVTFRCDPISEHNRLYWYRQTLGQGPEFLTYFQNEAQLEKSRLLSDRFSAERPKGSFSTLEIQRTEQGDSAMYLCASSLASGGLTDTQYFGPGTRLTVL.

Many counts were recorded for this clonotype. This chain connects TRBV28 to TRBJ2-1, with D possibly being TRBD1 (5 bases). Germline V gene sequence: CDR1 MDHEN, CDR2 SYDVKM. This CDR3 is built from 13 residues. Trimming left V 8 bases short and J 2 bases short, with 10 bases between. The CDR3 nucleotides read TGTGCCAGCGGAAAGACAGCCTACAATGAGCAGTTCTTC. Translating it yields CASGKTAYNEQFF.

This rearrangement joins TRBV13 to TRBJ1-1, with D possibly TRBD1 on 6 matching bases. V was pared by 2 bases and J by 1 base, with 14 bases between. The CDR3 has 16 amino acids. Germline values: CDR1 PRHDT, CDR2 FYEKMQ (reference sequence). The CDR3 reads CASSLWGEGGNTEAFF. In DNA, the CDR3 is TGTGCCAGCAGCTTATGGGGGGAAGGGGGGAACACTGAAGCTTTCTTT.

This clonotype has a count of ten or more. V usage is TRBV6-2 or TRBV6-3 and J usage is TRBJ2-1, with D uncertain. Trimming pared 2 bases from V and 4 bases from J, leaving 9 bases between. The CDR3 contains 14 residues. CDR1 and CDR2 from the germline V gene are MNHEY and SVGEGT. The CDR3, as DNA: TGTGCCAGCAGTTACGGTGACAATTACAATGAGCAGTTCTTC. This sequence encodes CASSYGDNYNEQFF.

This clonotype was counted many times. The chain employs TRBV12-3 or TRBV12-4 and TRBJ1-3, with 9 bases identical to TRBD1. V dropped 5 bases and J dropped 4; count of bases not matched to a gene: 9. CDR3 length equals 16 residues. The CDR3 spells CASSLGQGQVGNTIYF. The DNA of the CDR3 is TGTGCCAGCAGTCTCGGACAGGGGCAAGTGGGAAACACCATATATTTT.

The genes are TRBV4-1 and TRBJ2-2, with D uncertain. V lost 0 bases and J lost 5, with 13 bases in between. Germline CDR1 MGHRA, CDR2 YSYEKL. The CDR3 is 16 residues long. CDR3 coding DNA: TGCGCCAGCAGCCAAGATTTTAGCCGCAGGACCGGGGAGCTGTTTTTT. Residues: CASSQDFSRRTGELFF.

This clonotype was found many times. The genes are TRBV6-1 and TRBJ2-7; 7 nucleotides agree with TRBD1. V was pared by 2 bases and J by 3 bases, with 4 bases of the junction left unmatched. This CDR3 is built from 14 residues. The germline V gene encodes CDR1 MNHNS and CDR2 SASEGT. CDR3 in amino acids: CASSEIGDSYEQYF. CDR3 nucleotide sequence: TGTGCCAGCAGTGAAATCGGGGACAGCTACGAGCAGTACTTC.

This clonotype was counted ten times or more. The CDR3 region is CASRSDRGNYGYTF. The CDR3 bases are TGTGCCAGCAGATCGGACAGGGGAAACTATGGCTACACCTTC. The chain uses TRBV5-8 and TRBJ1-2; 9 bases line up with TRBD1. V dropped 5 bases and J dropped 2; count of bases not matched to a gene: 4. The CDR3 is 14 residues long. The germline gives CDR1 SGHTS, CDR2 YDEGEE.

This clonotype was picked up many times. The V gene is TRBV18, the J gene TRBJ1-2; D uncertain. The V and J ends lost 1 base and 8 bases respectively, with 8 bases between them. This CDR3 is 12 amino acids long. The V gene's germline CDR1 is KGHSH and CDR2 LQKENI. The CDR3 coding sequence is TGTGCCAGCTCACCACAGGCAGGCGGCTACACCTTC. Translation: CASSPQAGGYTF.